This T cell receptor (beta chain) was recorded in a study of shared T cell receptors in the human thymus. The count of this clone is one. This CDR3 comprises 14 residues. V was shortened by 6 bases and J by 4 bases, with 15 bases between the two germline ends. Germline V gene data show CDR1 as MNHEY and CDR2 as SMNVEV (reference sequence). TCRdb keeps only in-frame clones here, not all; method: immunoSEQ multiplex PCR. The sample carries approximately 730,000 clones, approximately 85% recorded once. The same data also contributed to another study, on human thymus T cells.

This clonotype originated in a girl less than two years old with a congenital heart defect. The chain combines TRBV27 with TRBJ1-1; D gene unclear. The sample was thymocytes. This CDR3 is CASSRYLIATEAFF. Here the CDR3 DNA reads TGTGCCAGCAGCCGGTATCTTATTGCCACTGAAGCTTTCTTT.